This T cell receptor beta chain derives from a study of blood T cell repertoires in COVID-19. Study as a whole: Nucleic acid was either cDNA or gDNA, and it came from T cells, B-cell-depleted T cells, or PBMCs.

The repertoire was sequenced with immunoSEQ multiplex PCR; TCRdb's copy has only in-frame clones and lacks some. The data contain fewer than 350,000 clones, approximately 91% of them singletons. The CDR3 runs to 19 residues. This rearrangement joins TRBV21-1 to TRBJ1-1. TRBV21-1 is marked as a pseudogene. The sequence was collected from a woman aged 40-49 years with acute COVID-19. The sample taken for sequencing was PBMCs or T cells enriched from blood (not recorded which). This chain's CDR3 is CASSKEARGSSDWDTEAFF. The CDR3 DNA follows: TGTGCCAGCAGCAAAGAGGCCCGGGGAAGTTCGGATTGGGACACTGAAGCTTTCTTT.